These 9 T cell receptor beta chains came from one sample sequenced in a study of preoperative IRX-2 immunotherapy in early breast cancer. Treatment reported: preoperative locoregional IRX-2 cytokine immunotherapy. TCRdb keeps only in-frame clones here, not all; method: immunoSEQ multiplex PCR. The sample holds roughly 25,000 clones, around 91% seen once. The sample here was tumor tissue, taken after IRX-2 immunotherapy. Receptors were obtained from a human donor with breast cancer.

This clone was recorded once. The chain employs TRBV5-1 and TRBJ2-2; no definite D call. V gave up 0 bases and J gave up 4 bases, with 7 bases separating them. Germline assignment: CDR1 SGHRS and CDR2 YFSETQ. The CDR3 sequence is 14 residues long. The CDR3 reads CASSLELFTGELFF. CDR3 in DNA: TGCGCCAGCAGCTTGGAACTTTTCACCGGGGAGCTGTTTTTT.

The chain uses TRBV9 and TRBJ2-6; no firm D call. The CDR3 length is 14 residues. Germline loops: CDR1 SGDLS, CDR2 YYNGEE. The V end lost 4 bases, the J end lost 4 bases, and 9 bases lay between the germline ends. DNA for the CDR3: TGTGCCAGCAGCTCCGTCGCGGGGGCCAACGTCCTGACTTTC. It specifies CASSSVAGANVLTF.

The V call is TRBV25-1, the J call TRBJ2-3; D is possibly TRBD2 (6 bases). This CDR3 is 10 amino acids long. The germline CDR1 and CDR2 sequences are MGHDK and SYGVNS. V was cut by 11 bases and J by 5 bases, with 8 bases left in between. The CDR3 here is CAAEGDTQYF. The CDR3 nucleotides read TGTGCCGCGGAGGGAGATACGCAGTATTTT.

This chain links TRBV5-3 with TRBJ1-2; 7 bases map to TRBD1. TRBV5-3 is designated an ORF whose function remains uncertain. This CDR3 comprises 15 residues. J gave up 7 bases and V 3 bases, and 12 bases lay outside the gene matches. The CDR3 region has the DNA TGTGCCAGAAGCTCAAGACAGGGTGGTTTTTTTGGCTACACCTTC. It specifies CARSSRQGGFFGYTF.

V usage is TRBV7-2 and J usage is TRBJ1-1; 10 positions agree with TRBD1. The junction had 11 bases not matched to a gene; V was cut back by 3 bases and J by 4 bases. The CDR3 sequence is 17 residues long. Per the germline V gene, CDR1 is SGHTA and CDR2 is FQGNSA. The CDR3 region is CASSFARDRGGTTEAFF. CDR3 nucleotides: TGTGCCAGCAGCTTTGCCCGGGACAGGGGAGGGACCACTGAAGCTTTCTTT.

V is TRBV4-3 and J is TRBJ1-3; 7 nucleotides align to TRBD1. V shed 3 bases and J 2 bases; nucleotides not matched to a gene: 1. In germline, CDR1 is LGHNA, CDR2 YSLEER. The CDR3 sequence is 14 residues long. CDR3: CASSQGQTGNTIYF. The CDR3 nucleotides read TGCGCCAGCAGCCAGGGACAGACTGGAAACACCATATATTTT.

This sequence joins TRBV19 and TRBJ2-7; the match to TRBD1 covers 7 bases. V was clipped by 7 bases and J by 2 bases; unmatched bases: 8. The CDR3 length is 14 residues. Looked up from germline, CDR1 is LNHDA and CDR2 is SQIVND (reference sequence). The CDR3 protein is CASNQGESPYEQYF. The CDR3 DNA reads as TGTGCCAGTAACCAGGGGGAATCTCCCTACGAGCAGTACTTC.

Written as DNA, the CDR3 is TGTGCCATCTCGGTGGAACCCACAGATACGCAGTATTTT. Translation gives CAISVEPTDTQYF. This chain links TRBV10-3 with TRBJ2-3; D call uncertain. CDR3 length: 13 amino acids. V shed 8 bases and J shed 2 bases, with 11 bases lying between them. Germline V gives CDR1 ENHRY, CDR2 SYGVKD.

This sequence joins TRBV11-2 and TRBJ2-7; D is possibly TRBD1 or TRBD2 (5 bases each). There are 14 residues in the CDR3. Trimming took off 4 bases at V and 2 bases at J, with 12 bases between the two ends. Germline-derived CDR1 and CDR2 are SGHAT and FQNNGV. CDR3: CASSSAGTPYEQYF. As DNA, the CDR3 is TGTGCCAGCAGCTCCGCCGGGACCCCCTACGAGCAGTACTTC.